This T cell receptor (beta chain) stems from a study of T cell repertoires in cytomegalovirus infection (dated by TCRdb to about 2019). About the study as a whole: Recently identified HLA-C-restricted CMV epitopes, whose presentation resists viral immunomodulation, were targeted by peptide stimulations together with well-studied HLA-B-restricted epitopes. Donor HLA type was relevant to the analysis, as public TCR beta signatures indicated carriage of CMV infection together with the matching HLA type.

The junction shows trimming of 4 bases on V and 4 bases on J, plus 14 bases between the germline ends. Sequences SGHRS (CDR1) and YFSETQ (CDR2) are obtained from the germline V gene. The CDR3 runs 14 residues from the cysteine to the phenylalanine. Only the CDR3 DNA stays, 42 bases, in frame from base 1. Note on this clonotype: Its antigen is still unknown. No quality values exist for individual bases; no much larger clone is one base distant.

Sample treatment or condition, as interpreted from the label and publication: in vitro stimulation with specific CMV peptide epitopes to enrich CMV-specific T cells. The full study reports these points: The ex vivo response was dominated by HLA-C-restricted CMV-specific TCR beta clonotypes, which also provided the single most frequent clonotype in two of eight donors. In both this cohort and an independent roughly 350-donor cohort, the cumulative frequency of public TCR beta family members distinguished carriers of CMV infection plus the relevant HLA type.

These reads were obtained on an Illumina HiSeq 1500. Using fastp trimming at Q25 and MiXCR clonotype assembly, TCRdb reanalyzed the public sequencing data and kept in-frame beta chains. For every CDR3 protein sequence, its rows merge into one entry that carries the most common genes and DNA. The sample has approximately 770,000 distinct CDR3 sequences on record, 25% to 30% of them singletons. The top ten hold 10% to 15% of the sample. The sample in question was cultured CD8+ T cells from PBMCs, obtained from culture after CMV antigen stimulation. The source is a human donor in good health (CMV status not recorded). Some clones in this sample may be carry-over from other donors' samples. This receptor chain uses TRBV5-1 and TRBJ1-1; TRBD1 could be the D gene, as 5 bases match. The nucleotide sequence is TGCGCCAGCAGCGAAGGGGACTTACTCACTGAAGCTTTCTTT. Translation gives CASSEGDLLTEAFF.